This T cell receptor beta chain was captured by sequencing in a study of T cell responses to AZD1222 COVID-19 vaccine. A note on this clone: Its antigen remains unidentified.

V shed 6 bases and J 0 bases; nucleotides not matched to a gene: 5. Germline CDR1 SNHLY, CDR2 FYNNEI. This CDR3 contains 15 residues. This table comes from immunoSEQ multiplex PCR, and its TCRdb copy is limited to in-frame clones, with some not included. The sample holds some 67,000 clones, around four fifths seen once. Study-wide results and limits: Vaccine-associated CD4 TCRs ranged over spike, dominating at 160-218 and 743-854.

The specimen comprised peripheral blood, sampled 28 days after the second AZD1222 dose. V gene TRBV2 combines with J gene TRBJ1-3; TRBD1 aligns across 7 bases. The sequence was collected from an adult who received the AZD1222 COVID-19 vaccine. The CDR3 DNA reads as TGTGCCAGCAGGGGGACAGCAGCCTCTGGAAACACCATATATTTT. This sequence encodes CASRGTAASGNTIYF.